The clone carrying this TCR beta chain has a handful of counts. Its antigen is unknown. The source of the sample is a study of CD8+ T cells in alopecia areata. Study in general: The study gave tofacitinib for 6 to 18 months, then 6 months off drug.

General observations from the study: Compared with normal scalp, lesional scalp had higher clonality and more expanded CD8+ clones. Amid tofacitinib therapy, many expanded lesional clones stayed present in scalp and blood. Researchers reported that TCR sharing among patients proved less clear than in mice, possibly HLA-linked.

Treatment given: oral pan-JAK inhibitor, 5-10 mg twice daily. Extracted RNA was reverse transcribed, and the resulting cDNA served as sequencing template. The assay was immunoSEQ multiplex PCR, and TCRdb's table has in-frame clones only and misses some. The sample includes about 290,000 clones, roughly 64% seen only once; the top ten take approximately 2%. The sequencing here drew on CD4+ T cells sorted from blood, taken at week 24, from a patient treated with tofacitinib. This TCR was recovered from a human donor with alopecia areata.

CDR3 protein: CASRAPGDSPLHF. DNA of the CDR3: TGTGCCAGCAGGGCACCCGGGGATTCACCCCTCCACTTT. This rearrangement joins TRBV2 to TRBJ1-6; D uncertain. Germline V CDR1 and CDR2: SNHLY, FYNNEI. V lost 6 bases and J 8 bases, leaving 11 bases between the germline ends. The CDR3 is 13 residues long.